This T cell receptor beta chain was captured in a study of PD-L1 blockade in urothelial cancer. Study-level results: Lower than median blood TCR clonality before treatment predicted better survival.

A note on this clone: Its antigen remains unidentified.

TCRdb's copy holds only in-frame clones and misses some; the assay was immunoSEQ multiplex PCR. Of tens of thousands of clones detected, approximately 90% appear once; the ten largest clones hold under 6%. The sequenced sample was PBMCs, obtained around atezolizumab (anti-PD-L1) treatment. This receptor was taken from a woman in her seventies with urothelial cancer.

CDR3: CASSLAGGGRSPEQFF. The CDR3 DNA reads TGTGCCAGCAGCTTAGCAGGTGGGGGCCGTTCTCCTGAGCAGTTCTTC. The chain has TRBV7-6 and TRBJ2-1; weak D call: TRBD1 (6 bases). Germline V gene lookup returns CDR1 SGHVS and CDR2 FNYEAQ. Trimming removed 0 bases at V and 9 bases at J, with 18 bases between. This CDR3 region has 16 residues.